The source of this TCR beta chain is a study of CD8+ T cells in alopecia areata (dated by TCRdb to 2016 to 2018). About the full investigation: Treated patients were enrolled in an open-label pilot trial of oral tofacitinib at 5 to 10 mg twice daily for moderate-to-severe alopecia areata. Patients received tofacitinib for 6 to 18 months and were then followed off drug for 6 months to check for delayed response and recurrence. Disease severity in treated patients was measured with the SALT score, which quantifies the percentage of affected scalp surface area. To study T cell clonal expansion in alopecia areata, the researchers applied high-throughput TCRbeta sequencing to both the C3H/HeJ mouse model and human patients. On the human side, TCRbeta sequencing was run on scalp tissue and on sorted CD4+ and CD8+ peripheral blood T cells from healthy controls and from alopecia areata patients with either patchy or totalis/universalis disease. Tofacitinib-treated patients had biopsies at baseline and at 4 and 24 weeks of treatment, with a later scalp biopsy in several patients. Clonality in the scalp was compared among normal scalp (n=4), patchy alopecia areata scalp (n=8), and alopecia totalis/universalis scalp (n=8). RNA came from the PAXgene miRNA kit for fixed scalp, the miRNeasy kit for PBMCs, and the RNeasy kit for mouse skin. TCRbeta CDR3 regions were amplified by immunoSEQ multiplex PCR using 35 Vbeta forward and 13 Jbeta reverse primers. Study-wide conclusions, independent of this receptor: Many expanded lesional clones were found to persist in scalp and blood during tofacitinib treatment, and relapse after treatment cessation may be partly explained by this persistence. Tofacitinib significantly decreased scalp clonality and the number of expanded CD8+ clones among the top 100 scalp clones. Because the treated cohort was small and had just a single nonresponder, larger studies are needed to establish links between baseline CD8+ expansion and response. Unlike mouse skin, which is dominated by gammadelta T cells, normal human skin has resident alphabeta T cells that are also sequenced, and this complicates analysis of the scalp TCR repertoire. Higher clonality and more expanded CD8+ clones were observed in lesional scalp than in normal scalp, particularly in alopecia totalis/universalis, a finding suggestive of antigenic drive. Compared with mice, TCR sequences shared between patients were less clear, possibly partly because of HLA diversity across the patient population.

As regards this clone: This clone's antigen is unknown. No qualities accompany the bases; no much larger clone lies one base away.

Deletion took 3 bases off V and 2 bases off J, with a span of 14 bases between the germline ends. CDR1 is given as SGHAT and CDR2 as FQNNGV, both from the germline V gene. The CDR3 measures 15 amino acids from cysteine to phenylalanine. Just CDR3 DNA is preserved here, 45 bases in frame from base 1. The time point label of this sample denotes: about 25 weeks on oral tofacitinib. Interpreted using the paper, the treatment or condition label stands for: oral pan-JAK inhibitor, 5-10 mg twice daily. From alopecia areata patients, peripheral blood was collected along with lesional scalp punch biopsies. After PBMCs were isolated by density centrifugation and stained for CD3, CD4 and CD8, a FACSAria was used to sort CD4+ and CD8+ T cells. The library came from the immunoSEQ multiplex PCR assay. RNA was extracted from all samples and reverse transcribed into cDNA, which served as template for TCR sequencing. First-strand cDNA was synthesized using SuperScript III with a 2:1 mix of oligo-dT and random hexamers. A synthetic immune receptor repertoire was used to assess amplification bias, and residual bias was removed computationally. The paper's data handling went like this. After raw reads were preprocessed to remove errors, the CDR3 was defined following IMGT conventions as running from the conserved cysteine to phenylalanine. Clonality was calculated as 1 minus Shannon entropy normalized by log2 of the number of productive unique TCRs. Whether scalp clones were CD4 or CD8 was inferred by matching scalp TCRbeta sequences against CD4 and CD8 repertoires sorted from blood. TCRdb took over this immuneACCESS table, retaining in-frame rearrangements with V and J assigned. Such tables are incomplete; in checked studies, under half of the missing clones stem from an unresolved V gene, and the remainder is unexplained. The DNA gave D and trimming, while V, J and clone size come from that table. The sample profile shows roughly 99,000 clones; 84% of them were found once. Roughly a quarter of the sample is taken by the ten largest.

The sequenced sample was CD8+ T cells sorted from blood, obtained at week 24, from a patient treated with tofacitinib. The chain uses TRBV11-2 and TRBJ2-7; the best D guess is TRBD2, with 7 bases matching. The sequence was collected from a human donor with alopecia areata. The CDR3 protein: CASSLGGGSAYEQYF. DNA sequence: TGTGCCAGCAGCTTGGGCGGGGGCTCCGCCTACGAGCAGTACTTC.